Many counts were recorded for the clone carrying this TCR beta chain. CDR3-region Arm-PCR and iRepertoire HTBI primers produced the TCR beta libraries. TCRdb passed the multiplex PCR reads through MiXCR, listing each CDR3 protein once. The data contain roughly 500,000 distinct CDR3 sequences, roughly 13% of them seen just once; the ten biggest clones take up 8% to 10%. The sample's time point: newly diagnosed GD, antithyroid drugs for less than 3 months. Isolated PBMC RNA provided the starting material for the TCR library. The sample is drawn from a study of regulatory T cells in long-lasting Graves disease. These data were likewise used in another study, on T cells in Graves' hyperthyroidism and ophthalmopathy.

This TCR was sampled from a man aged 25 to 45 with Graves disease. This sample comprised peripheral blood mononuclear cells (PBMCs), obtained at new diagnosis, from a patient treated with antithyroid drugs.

The CDR3 DNA reads TGTGCCAGCAGCTTCATAGGAGTGGGACAGGGACTGTATGGCTACACCTTC. It is translated as CASSFIGVGQGLYGYTF. This sequence joins TRBV11-2 and TRBJ1-2, with 9 positions matching TRBD1. This CDR3 has 17 residues. The germline V gene has CDR1 SGHAT and CDR2 FQNNGV. V lost 3 bases and J lost 5; bases outside the gene matches: 13.